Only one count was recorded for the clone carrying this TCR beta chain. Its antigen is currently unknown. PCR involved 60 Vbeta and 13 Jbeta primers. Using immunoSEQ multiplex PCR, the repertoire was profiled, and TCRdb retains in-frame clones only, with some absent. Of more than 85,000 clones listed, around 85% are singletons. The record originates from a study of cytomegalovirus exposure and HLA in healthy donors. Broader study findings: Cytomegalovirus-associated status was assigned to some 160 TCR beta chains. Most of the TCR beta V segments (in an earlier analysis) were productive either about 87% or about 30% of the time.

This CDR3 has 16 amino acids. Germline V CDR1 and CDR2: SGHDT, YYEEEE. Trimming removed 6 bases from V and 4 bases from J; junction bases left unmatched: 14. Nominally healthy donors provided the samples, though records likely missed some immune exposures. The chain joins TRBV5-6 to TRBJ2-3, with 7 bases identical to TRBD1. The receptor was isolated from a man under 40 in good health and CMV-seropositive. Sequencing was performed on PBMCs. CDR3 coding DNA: TGTGCCAGCACTATCTCTACAGGGACAGCCTCAGATACGCAGTATTTT. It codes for CASTISTGTASDTQYF.